Following are 30 T cell receptor beta chains from one sample sequenced in a study of blood T cell repertoires in COVID-19. Produced via immunoSEQ multiplex PCR; TCRdb's table is partial and in-frame only. The sample gives about 120,000 clones, roughly 87% of which show up once; roughly 30% is in the top ten. The sample was peripheral blood. The receptors come from a woman aged 80 or older with acute or convalescent COVID-19.

V is TRBV7-3 and J is TRBJ1-1, with D perhaps matching TRBD1 (6 bases). Trimming removed 7 bases from V and 1 base from J, with 13 bases in between. Per germline, CDR1 SGHTA and CDR2 FQGTGA. The CDR3 extends over 14 amino acids. CDR3 sequence (DNA): TGTGCCAGCATGCAGGGACATAGGAACACTGAAGCTTTCTTT. Translation: CASMQGHRNTEAFF.

The chain combines TRBV19 with TRBJ2-3, with 8 bases identical to TRBD2. The J segment lost 4 bases and the V segment lost 3 bases, leaving 6 bases of the junction unmatched. The germline CDR1 and CDR2 sequences are LNHDA and SQIVND (reference sequence). This CDR3 has 15 amino acids. The CDR3 here is CASSIVAGLADTQYF. In DNA, the CDR3 is TGTGCCAGTAGTATTGTAGCGGGGTTGGCAGATACGCAGTATTTT.

The rearrangement joins TRBV6-1 to TRBJ1-1; 9 bases fit TRBD1. V gave up 2 bases and J gave up 4 bases; unmatched junction bases: 14. Germline-derived CDR1 and CDR2 are MNHNS and SASEGT. The CDR3 is 18 residues long. The DNA for the CDR3 is TGTGCCAGCAGTGAAAGTGGACAGGGGTTTCTGTTTAGCACTGAAGCTTTCTTT. Amino acids: CASSESGQGFLFSTEAFF.

The chain couples TRBV19 to TRBJ1-1; possible D gene TRBD1, 5 bases. This CDR3 contains 16 residues. CDR1 and CDR2 from the germline V gene are LNHDA and SQIVND (reference sequence). V gave up 5 bases and J gave up 10 bases, with 26 bases separating them. The DNA for the CDR3 is TGTGCCAGTAGTGAAATCACTGCAAGCGGGGCGCACGGAGCTTTCTTT. Its translation: CASSEITASGAHGAFF.

The chain is built from TRBV4-1 and TRBJ1-5, with 7 bases matching TRBD1. The trim removed 2 bases at V and 8 bases at J, leaving 9 bases unmatched. The CDR3 spans 15 residues. Germline CDR1 and CDR2: MGHRA and YSYEKL. This CDR3 is CASSQPDRDLEPQHF. CDR3 bases: TGCGCCAGCAGCCAACCCGACAGGGATTTAGAGCCCCAGCATTTT.

This clone appeared a few times. This chain links TRBV5-4 with TRBJ1-1; D gene uncertain. The V and J ends lost 3 bases and 6 bases respectively, with 27 bases between them. Germline V gene lookup returns CDR1 SGHNT and CDR2 YYREEE (reference sequence). The CDR3 consists of 18 residues. CDR3 nucleotides: TGTGCCAGCAGCTCCTTCAACCTCGCCTACCATTCGGTGGCTGAAGCTTTCTTT. Amino acid sequence: CASSSFNLAYHSVAEAFF.

This chain connects TRBV10-2 to TRBJ2-3; TRBD2 matches at 8 bases. The germline gives CDR1 WSHSY, CDR2 SAAADI. The CDR3 consists of 17 residues. Unmatched junction bases numbered 7, after V lost 2 bases and J lost 0 bases. The CDR3 bases are TGCGCCAGCAGTGAGAGCCCCCAGCGGGGGAGCACAGATACGCAGTATTTT. It yields the protein CASSESPQRGSTDTQYF.

The chain recombines TRBV4-1 with TRBJ2-7; 10 nucleotides line up with TRBD1. This CDR3 is 15 amino acids long. The ends lost 4 bases at V and 5 bases at J; junction bases unmatched: 8. Germline V CDR1 and CDR2: MGHRA, YSYEKL. CDR3 in amino acids: CASSRPTGGGNEQYF. The CDR3 DNA is TGCGCCAGCAGCCGACCGACAGGGGGCGGGAACGAGCAGTACTTC.

The J gene is TRBJ1-2, the V gene TRBV27; 7 nucleotides agree with TRBD1. Trimming removed 3 bases from V and 3 bases from J; junction bases left unmatched: 10. The CDR3 has 16 amino acids. CDR1 and CDR2 from the germline V gene are MNHEY and SMNVEV (reference sequence). CDR3 in amino acids: CASSLVTGQPYYGYTF. Written as DNA, the CDR3 is TGTGCCAGCAGTTTGGTAACGGGACAGCCATACTATGGCTACACCTTC.

V gene TRBV19 combines with J gene TRBJ2-3; 8 nucleotides agree with TRBD1. The length of the CDR3 is 14 residues. Germline V CDR1 and CDR2: LNHDA, SQIVND (reference sequence). The junction had 0 bases not matched to a gene; V was cut back by 4 bases and J by 0 bases. The CDR3 DNA reads TGTGCCAGTAGTAGACAGGGGAGCACAGATACGCAGTATTTT. It is translated as CASSRQGSTDTQYF.

The CDR3 nucleotides read TGTGCCAGCTCACCACGGACAGGGGGAGGAAGCTCCTACAATGAGCAGTTCTTC. Amino acid sequence: CASSPRTGGGSSYNEQFF. The chain uses TRBV18 and TRBJ2-1, with 10 bases identical to TRBD1. With 1 base clipped from V and 0 bases from J, the junction kept 6 bases outside the gene matches. The length of the CDR3 is 18 residues. Germline loops: CDR1 KGHSH, CDR2 LQKENI.

The chain links TRBV6-5 to TRBJ1-5, with unresolved D. The CDR3 totals 14 residues. V dropped 4 bases and J dropped 0 bases, with 7 bases sitting between them. Per the germline V gene, CDR1 is MNHEY and CDR2 is SVGAGI. CDR3 sequence: CASSSTYSNQPQHF. For the CDR3, the DNA is TGTGCCAGCAGTTCGACTTATAGCAATCAGCCCCAGCATTTT.

The V gene is TRBV6-2 or TRBV6-3, the J gene TRBJ1-6, with 7 bases identical to TRBD1. The CDR3 is made up of 16 amino acids. CDR1 is MNHEY, CDR2 SVGEGT, per germline. V dropped 2 bases and J dropped 6; count of bases not matched to a gene: 7. The CDR3 nucleotides read TGTGCCAGCAGTTACCGGGACAGTCCAACTAATTCACCCCTCCACTTT. This translates into CASSYRDSPTNSPLHF.

This chain uses TRBV6-5 with TRBJ1-1; TRBD1 agrees at 10 bases. The germline V gene encodes CDR1 MNHEY and CDR2 SVGAGI. The CDR3 is made up of 13 amino acids. V dropped 6 bases and J dropped 4; count of bases not matched to a gene: 2. The DNA of the CDR3 is TGTGCCAGCAGACGGACAGGGGGCACTGAAGCTTTCTTT. It translates to CASRRTGGTEAFF.

The rearrangement joins TRBV2 to TRBJ1-1; the match to TRBD1 covers 8 bases. V shed 6 bases, J shed 11 bases, and the junction held 5 bases outside the gene matches. Germline-derived CDR1 and CDR2 are SNHLY and FYNNEI. This CDR3 has 11 residues. CDR3 in DNA: TGTGCCAGCAGGGAGACAGGGGTGGCTTTCTTT. Translating it yields CASRETGVAFF. The variable domain in full, with the rest retrieved from reference TRBV2 and TRBJ1-1, is EPEVTQTPSHQVTQMGQEVILRCVPISNHLYFYWYRQILGQKVEFLVSFYNNEISEKSEIFDDQFSVERPDGSNFTLKIRSTKLEDSAMYFCASRETGVAFFGQGTRLTVV.

The V gene is TRBV19, the J gene TRBJ1-5, with 9 bases matching TRBD1. Germline V gives CDR1 LNHDA, CDR2 SQIVND (reference sequence). J was trimmed by 2 bases and V by 3 bases; bases with no gene match: 5. CDR3 length: 16 residues. CDR3 DNA sequence: TGTGCCAGTAGTATTGGGGACAGGGCGGGCAATCAGCCCCAGCATTTT. As protein: CASSIGDRAGNQPQHF.

This clone is a singleton in its sample. The chain links TRBV12-3 or TRBV12-4 to TRBJ1-2, with 7 nucleotides matching TRBD1. J gave up 8 bases and V 3 bases, and 6 bases lay outside the gene matches. The CDR3 has 13 residues. The CDR3: CASSFQGGGGYTF. In DNA, the CDR3 is TGTGCCAGCAGTTTCCAGGGGGGAGGCGGCTACACCTTC.

The CDR3 sequence is CASSQRRQANTGELFF. The CDR3 bases are TGTGCCAGCAGCCAAAGGAGACAGGCGAACACCGGGGAGCTGTTTTTT. The chain combines TRBV14 with TRBJ2-2, with D possibly matching TRBD1 (6 bases). This CDR3 comprises 16 residues. Germline assignment: CDR1 SGHDN and CDR2 FVKESK. V was cut by 2 bases and J by 0 bases, with 10 bases left in between.

The chain uses TRBV7-9 and TRBJ1-3; 8 bases match TRBD1. Germline V gene data show CDR1 as SEHNR and CDR2 as FQNEAQ (reference sequence). The V segment lost 1 base and the J segment 2 bases; nucleotides outside the gene matches: 4. CDR3 length: 16 amino acids. CDR3 sequence: CASSLEGQAAGNTIYF. As DNA, the CDR3 is TGTGCCAGCAGCTTAGAGGGACAGGCGGCTGGAAACACCATATATTTT.

This chain links TRBV3-1 (or the pseudogene TRBV3-2) with TRBJ1-2, with D unclear. The length of the CDR3 is 12 residues. V shed 4 bases and J shed 5 bases, with 8 bases lying between them. CDR1 and CDR2 from the germline V gene are LGHDT and YNNKEL (reference sequence). The CDR3 here is CASSLRTYGYTF. Here the CDR3 DNA reads TGTGCCAGCAGCCTCCGAACATATGGCTACACCTTC.

This clone was seen a handful of times. The J gene is TRBJ2-5, the V gene TRBV5-1, with 7 bases matching TRBD2. The CDR3 has 13 amino acids. Trimming took 4 bases from V and 3 from J; bases not matched to a gene: 3. Per germline, CDR1 SGHRS and CDR2 YFSETQ. CDR3 nucleotides: TGCGCCAGCAGCGGCGGGAGTAAAGAGACCCAGTACTTC. Translating gives CASSGGSKETQYF.

V and J are TRBV6-5 and TRBJ2-7, with 9 nucleotides matching TRBD1. Trimming took 7 bases from V and 2 from J; bases not matched to a gene: 9. The CDR3 is 15 residues long. Germline-derived CDR1 and CDR2 are MNHEY and SVGAGI. The CDR3 reads CASKKTGTGTYEQYF. In DNA, the CDR3 is TGTGCCAGCAAAAAAACCGGGACAGGGACCTACGAGCAGTACTTC.

The chain uses TRBV12-3 or TRBV12-4 and TRBJ1-6, with 7 positions matching TRBD1. This CDR3 region has 12 residues. J gave up 10 bases and V 7 bases, and 4 bases lay outside the gene matches. DNA of the CDR3: TGTGCCAGCAACACAGGGGACTCACCCCTCCACTTT. It codes for CASNTGDSPLHF.

The J gene is TRBJ2-2, the V gene TRBV18, with D tentatively TRBD1 (5 bases). This CDR3 has 19 residues. Trimming took 6 bases from V and 0 from J, leaving 23 bases between them. The germline CDR1 and CDR2 sequences are KGHSH and LQKENI. The CDR3 bases are TGTGCCAGCTCCAATAAACCGGCGCAGGGTACGGCGAACACCGGGGAGCTGTTTTTT. Translating it yields CASSNKPAQGTANTGELFF.

The J gene is TRBJ2-3, the V gene TRBV2, with a weak D call TRBD1 (5 bases). The CDR3 is 14 amino acids. Germline V gene lookup returns CDR1 SNHLY and CDR2 FYNNEI. The V and J ends lost 8 bases and 0 bases respectively, with 12 bases between them. The CDR3 loop is CASQDTTSTDTQYF. The DNA of the CDR3 is TGTGCCAGCCAGGACACCACTAGCACAGATACGCAGTATTTT. Full variable domain (outside the CDR3, taken from reference TRBV2 and TRBJ2-3): EPEVTQTPSHQVTQMGQEVILRCVPISNHLYFYWYRQILGQKVEFLVSFYNNEISEKSEIFDDQFSVERPDGSNFTLKIRSTKLEDSAMYFCASQDTTSTDTQYFGPGTRLTVL.

The genes are TRBV9 and TRBJ1-3; 7 bases are shared with TRBD1. The CDR3 has 14 amino acids. Trimming removed 4 bases from V and 2 bases from J; junction bases left unmatched: 3. Germline V gene lookup returns CDR1 SGDLS and CDR2 YYNGEE. CDR3: CASSNTGAGNTIYF. The CDR3 DNA sequence: TGTGCCAGCAGCAACACAGGGGCTGGAAACACCATATATTTT.

The V gene is TRBV5-1, the J gene TRBJ1-1; weak D call: TRBD1 (5 bases). V was cut by 4 bases and J by 0 bases, with 22 bases left in between. The CDR3 totals 18 residues. Germline V gene lookup returns CDR1 SGHRS and CDR2 YFSETQ. In DNA form, the CDR3 reads TGCGCCAGCAGCACCCGGCCTGAGACAGCAACCTTGAACACTGAAGCTTTCTTT. Translating gives CASSTRPETATLNTEAFF.

In DNA form, the CDR3 reads TGTGCCAGCAGTACTACAGGGTCGGGTGAAGCTTTCTTT. Translation gives CASSTTGSGEAFF. The chain has TRBV11-3 and TRBJ1-1; D might be TRBD1 (6 bases). The germline CDR1 and CDR2 sequences are SGHNT and YENEEA. V lost 6 bases and J 7 bases, leaving 15 bases between the germline ends. CDR3 length equals 13 residues.

The rearrangement links TRBV6-5 to TRBJ1-5; tentative D call: TRBD1 (6 bases). The CDR3 covers 14 residues. The germline gives CDR1 MNHEY, CDR2 SVGAGI. V dropped 6 bases and J dropped 9 bases, with 18 bases sitting between them. In nucleotides, the CDR3 is TGTGCCAGCAGCGTACAGACAGGCCGTCGGCCCCAGCATTTT. It is translated as CASSVQTGRRPQHF.

This clone was observed a single time. The genes are TRBV5-6 and TRBJ2-2; 7 nucleotides align to TRBD1. There are 16 residues in the CDR3. CDR1 and CDR2 from the germline V gene are SGHDT and YYEEEE. Germline trimming cut 2 bases from V and 6 bases from J; bases unmatched to any gene: 10. CDR3 region: CASSLETGYIPGELFF. CDR3 nucleotides: TGTGCCAGCAGCTTAGAGACAGGGTACATTCCCGGGGAGCTGTTTTTT. The full variable domain, in which reference TRBV5-6 and TRBJ2-2 provide the parts outside the CDR3, is DAGVTQSPTHLIKTRGQQVTLRCSPKSGHDTVSWYQQALGQGPQFIFQYYEEEERQRGNFPDRFSGHQFPNYSSELNVNALLLGDSALYLCASSLETGYIPGELFFGEGSRLTVL.